Detailed here is one TCR beta chain. The data derive from a study of blood T cell repertoires in COVID-19. For the study at large: Sites across the United States, Italy and Spain contributed samples from acute and convalescent COVID-19. Sources were T cells, B-cell-depleted T cells, or PBMCs; the material itself was cDNA or gDNA.

Germline loops: CDR1 SGHTA, CDR2 FQGNSA. V was pared by 6 bases and J by 3 bases, with 3 bases of the junction left unmatched. The CDR3 is 13 amino acids. In the study's own analysis: Researchers report that nucleated cell counts were estimated from reference gene primer amplification. Sequenced by immunoSEQ multiplex PCR; TCRdb stores in-frame clones only, minus some. V and J calls and clone size follow that table, whereas D and trimming were derived from the DNA. The sample carries over 150,000 clones, 84% recorded once. The TCR comes from a human donor in a cohort sampled during active COVID-19. The chain uses TRBV7-2 and TRBJ2-7, with 9 bases identical to TRBD2. Source material: peripheral blood. The DNA of the CDR3 is TGTGCCAGCAGTCGTAGCGGGAGCTACGAGCAGTACTTC. Translated, it gives CASSRSGSYEQYF.